The 2 T cell receptor beta chains presented below share a single source sample, sequenced in a study of technical replicates of blood from several donors. Sequencing was performed with immunoSEQ multiplex PCR; in TCRdb, only in-frame clones are kept and a portion is missing. Of roughly 80,000 clones listed, around 93% are singletons. Sequenced material: T cells isolated from PBMCs. The source of these receptors is a human donor in good health.

CDR3 nucleotides: TGTGCCAGCAGTCGGGGTCGCCAGTTCTCCTACGAGCAGTACTTC. Translated, it gives CASSRGRQFSYEQYF. The chain has TRBV9 and TRBJ2-7; possible D gene TRBD2, 5 bases. This CDR3 comprises 15 residues. Germline lookup yields CDR1 SGDLS and CDR2 YYNGEE. Trimming cost V 5 bases and J 0 bases, with 15 bases left between them.

The genes are TRBV7-6 and TRBJ2-1; perhaps TRBD1 as D (7 bases). The CDR3 is made up of 13 amino acids. V lost 5 bases, J lost 10 bases, and 15 bases lay in between. Germline V gene lookup returns CDR1 SGHVS and CDR2 FNYEAQ. CDR3 amino acids: CASSQGEAREQFF. In nucleotides, the CDR3 is TGTGCCAGCAGCCAGGGGGAGGCTCGGGAGCAGTTCTTC.